What follows describes a single TCR beta chain. In the source study's methods: Amplification of reference gene primers was used by the study to estimate nucleated cell counts. Method: immunoSEQ multiplex PCR; TCRdb's copy keeps in-frame clones and lacks some. The V and J calls and clone size are taken from that table; D and trimming were inferred from the DNA. In the table there are about 26,000 clones, around 82% of which are singletons. These data originate in a study of blood T cell repertoires in COVID-19. On the study more broadly: Samples representing acute and convalescent COVID-19 were sourced from the United States, Italy and Spain. The cDNA or gDNA used as material had been derived from T cells, B-cell-depleted T cells, or PBMCs.

The ends were cut back, 4 bases at V and 6 bases at J, with 21 bases in the middle. The V gene's germline CDR1 is MNHEY and CDR2 SMNVEV (reference sequence). This CDR3 is built from 16 residues. The sequenced material came from peripheral blood. The receptor was derived from a human donor in a cohort sampled during active COVID-19. This chain uses TRBV27 with TRBJ1-2, with a possible D match to TRBD1 (5 bases). CDR3 residues: CASSSYRDWNDHGYTF. The CDR3 region has the DNA TGTGCCAGCAGTTCCTACCGGGACTGGAACGATCATGGCTACACCTTC.